This paragraph covers one TCR beta chain sequence. The data are from a study of blood T cell repertoires in COVID-19. At the level of the study: From the United States, Italy and Spain came samples of acute and convalescent COVID-19.

Original processing methods: Estimation of nucleated cell counts was performed using reference gene primer amplification. Method: immunoSEQ multiplex PCR; TCRdb's copy keeps in-frame clones and lacks some. D and trimming come from the DNA, and the V and J calls and clone size come from that table. The sample shows 310,000 or so clones, 85% to 90% of them seen only once. CDR3 length: 15 amino acids. Germline CDR1 SGHRS, CDR2 YFSETQ. Trimming at V came to 4 bases and at J to 3 bases, leaving 1 base not matched to a gene. Material: PBMCs or T cells enriched from blood (not recorded which). This receptor was obtained from a woman between 18 and 30 years old with acute COVID-19. The genes are TRBV5-1 and TRBJ2-2; the match to TRBD2 covers 12 bases. The chain's CDR3 is CASSGLAGHTGELFF. The CDR3 DNA reads TGCGCCAGCAGCGGACTAGCGGGGCACACCGGGGAGCTGTTTTTT.